The 32 T cell receptor beta chains presented below share a single source sample, sequenced in a study of cytomegalovirus exposure and HLA in healthy donors (dated by TCRdb to about 2017). The library was made by the immunoSEQ multiplex PCR assay. For the multiplex PCR, a mixture combining 60 forward primers for TCR Vbeta segments and 13 reverse primers for TCR Jbeta segments was used. Sourced from immuneACCESS, this table was stored by TCRdb with only in-frame sequences that have V and J called. A share of the clones is absent; for the studies checked, an unresolved V gene accounts for under half, and the remainder has no known explanation. The sample has 110,000 to 150,000 clones on record, roughly four fifths of them singletons. Jointly, the top ten make up more than 3% of the sample. Sequencing input: PBMCs. Every receptor here comes from a male donor in good health and CMV-seronegative.

The chain has TRBV2 and TRBJ1-1; 8 bases are a match to TRBD1. This CDR3 is built from 15 residues. The germline CDR1 and CDR2 sequences are SNHLY and FYNNEI. The J segment lost 5 bases and the V segment lost 5 bases, leaving 10 bases of the junction unmatched. CDR3 nucleotides: TGTGCCAGCAGTCCTACAGGGGGAGGAAAAACTGAAGCTTTCTTT. Protein sequence: CASSPTGGGKTEAFF.

This chain uses TRBV27 with TRBJ1-5, with 7 bases identical to TRBD1. The germline V gene encodes CDR1 MNHEY and CDR2 SMNVEV (reference sequence). The CDR3 has 20 residues. The ends lost 4 bases at V and 2 bases at J; junction bases unmatched: 20. For the CDR3, the DNA is TGTGCCAGCAGTTCCCGCCTAGCCGGGACAGTAAATTACGGCAATCAGCCCCAGCATTTT. Its translation is CASSSRLAGTVNYGNQPQHF.

The chain couples TRBV18 to TRBJ2-2, with TRBD2 as a possible D gene (6 bases). The CDR3 runs 14 residues. V was trimmed by 1 base and J by 4 bases, leaving 7 bases between them. Germline V gene data show CDR1 as KGHSH and CDR2 as LQKENI. CDR3 sequence reads: CASSPQGGTGELFF. The CDR3 DNA reads as TGTGCCAGCTCACCACAGGGAGGCACCGGGGAGCTGTTTTTT.

This clone was detected only once. The CDR3 DNA sequence: TGTGCCAGCGATACTACCCCCTTTGGCGAGCAGTACTTC. Translated, it gives CASDTTPFGEQYF. The chain carries TRBV27 and TRBJ2-7; D gene uncertain. The CDR3 totals 13 residues. The germline V gene has CDR1 MNHEY and CDR2 SMNVEV (reference sequence). V was shortened by 8 bases and J by 6 bases, with 17 bases between the two germline ends.

The chain combines TRBV18 with TRBJ2-7; 11 bases are a match to TRBD2. V was clipped by 8 bases and J by 1 base; unmatched bases: 4. The germline CDR1 and CDR2 sequences are KGHSH and LQKENI. The CDR3 runs 14 residues. The CDR3 DNA follows: TGTGCCAGCACTCTAGCGGGAGGTTCCTACGAGCAGTACTTC. Translation: CASTLAGGSYEQYF.

The chain uses TRBV18 and TRBJ2-5; TRBD2 agrees at 11 bases. The J segment lost 5 bases and the V segment lost 4 bases, leaving 21 bases of the junction unmatched. There are 20 residues in the CDR3. The germline V gene encodes CDR1 KGHSH and CDR2 LQKENI. In DNA form, the CDR3 reads TGTGCCAGCTCACTGACCTCCCAGCCGACTAGCGGGAACTCAGGGGAGACCCAGTACTTC. It encodes CASSLTSQPTSGNSGETQYF.

The chain couples TRBV19 to TRBJ1-1; D perhaps matches TRBD1 (6 bases). The germline CDR1 and CDR2 sequences are LNHDA and SQIVND (reference sequence). This CDR3 spans 12 amino acids. Between the trimmed V and J ends, which lost 5 bases and 3 bases, there was a span of 7 bases. CDR3 DNA: TGTGCCAGTAGTTGGGGGCACACTGAAGCTTTCTTT. This gives the protein CASSWGHTEAFF.

This clone has only a few counts. The gene calls are TRBV30 and TRBJ2-1; 8 bases agree with TRBD2. Trimming removed 3 bases from V and 9 bases from J; junction bases left unmatched: 4. CDR3 length: 12 residues. Germline CDR1 is GTSNPN and CDR2 is SVGIG (reference sequence). This CDR3 is CAWSPGGGEQFF. The CDR3 DNA reads TGTGCCTGGAGCCCCGGGGGGGGTGAGCAGTTCTTC. The full variable domain, its missing parts supplied by reference TRBV30 and TRBJ2-1, is SQTIHQWPATLVQPVGSPLSLECTVEGTSNPNLYWYRQAAGRGLQLLFYSVGIGQISSEVPQNLSASRPQDRQFILSSKKLLLSDSGFYLCAWSPGGGEQFFGPGTRLTVL.

The chain employs TRBV6-6 and TRBJ2-7, with 10 bases identical to TRBD2. This CDR3 region has 16 residues. V lost 1 base and J lost 0; bases outside the gene matches: 3. Germline-derived CDR1 and CDR2 are MNHNY and SVGAGI (reference sequence). This chain's CDR3 is CASSYWSSGSSYEQYF. CDR3 coding DNA: TGTGCCAGCAGTTACTGGTCTAGCGGGAGCTCCTACGAGCAGTACTTC.

This clone was counted a few times. J is TRBJ1-2 and V is TRBV7-2; no clear D. Trimming pared 4 bases from V and 4 bases from J, leaving 7 bases between. CDR3 size: 12 residues. From germline, CDR1 is SGHTA and CDR2 FQGNSA. The CDR3 loop reads CASSSNTYGYTF. The CDR3 region has the DNA TGTGCCAGCAGCTCAAACACCTATGGCTACACCTTC.

In this sample, this clone turned up a few times. The chain combines TRBV5-4 with TRBJ1-1; tentatively, D is TRBD1 (5 bases). This CDR3 is 13 amino acids long. The V gene lost 1 base and the J gene lost 7 bases, with 11 bases spanning the gap. Germline V gene data show CDR1 as SGHNT and CDR2 as YYREEE (reference sequence). The CDR3: CASSLSGEGEAFF. DNA of the CDR3: TGTGCCAGCAGCTTGTCGGGGGAGGGTGAAGCTTTCTTT. The full variable domain, rest sourced from reference TRBV5-4 and TRBJ1-1, is ETGVTQSPTHLIKTRGQQVTLRCSSQSGHNTVSWYQQALGQGPQFIFQYYREEENGRGNFPPRFSGLQFPNYSSELNVNALELDDSALYLCASSLSGEGEAFFGQGTRLTVV.

The V and J genes are TRBV5-6 and TRBJ2-7; 9 bases agree with TRBD1. Germline CDR1 SGHDT, CDR2 YYEEEE. The V gene end was trimmed by 4 bases and the J gene end by 7 bases; junction bases not matched to a gene: 9. This CDR3 contains 14 residues. CDR3 in amino acids: CASSIGTGFQEQYF. The CDR3 nucleotides are TGTGCCAGCAGCATCGGGACAGGGTTTCAAGAGCAGTACTTC.

The rearrangement uses TRBV29-1 and TRBJ2-2, with a weak D call TRBD1 (6 bases). Deletions cut 5 bases from V and 0 bases from J, with 13 bases between. The CDR3 runs 15 residues. In germline, CDR1 is SQVTM, CDR2 ANQGSEA. The CDR3 sequence is CSVRRGVANTGELFF. The CDR3 DNA is TGCAGCGTTCGCAGGGGAGTCGCGAACACCGGGGAGCTGTTTTTT.

The V gene is TRBV30, the J gene TRBJ2-7; TRBD1 agrees at 8 bases. Germline V gene lookup returns CDR1 GTSNPN and CDR2 SVGIG (reference sequence). This CDR3 has 14 residues. After removal of 3 bases from V and 0 bases from J, the junction contained 4 bases not matched to a gene. CDR3 DNA: TGTGCCTGGAGAACAGGGGGGAGCTCCTACGAGCAGTACTTC. It specifies CAWRTGGSSYEQYF. The full variable domain, completed using reference TRBV30 and TRBJ2-7, is SQTIHQWPATLVQPVGSPLSLECTVEGTSNPNLYWYRQAAGRGLQLLFYSVGIGQISSEVPQNLSASRPQDRQFILSSKKLLLSDSGFYLCAWRTGGSSYEQYFGPGTRLTVT.

The chain joins TRBV5-1 to TRBJ1-6; possible D gene TRBD1, 5 bases. This CDR3 is 16 amino acids long. V lost 0 bases and J lost 4, with 11 bases in between. CDR1 is SGHRS, CDR2 YFSETQ, per germline. The CDR3 loop reads CASSLAGGRYNSPLHF. Here the CDR3 DNA reads TGCGCCAGCAGCTTGGCCGGGGGACGGTATAATTCACCCCTCCACTTT.

The V gene is TRBV10-3, the J gene TRBJ2-6; weak D call: TRBD2 (5 bases). CDR3 size: 15 residues. CDR1 and CDR2 (germline): ENHRY, SYGVKD. Trimming took off 6 bases at V and 0 bases at J, with 9 bases between the two ends. The DNA for the CDR3 is TGTGCCATCAGGGACTTCGTCTCTGGGGCCAACGTCCTGACTTTC. It is translated as CAIRDFVSGANVLTF.

This clone occurred a few times. This chain joins TRBV6-5 and TRBJ2-7; D may be TRBD2 (6 bases). This CDR3 spans 14 amino acids. With 2 bases removed from V and 4 bases from J, the gap between germline ends came to 12 bases. From germline, CDR1 is MNHEY and CDR2 SVGAGI. For the CDR3, the DNA is TGTGCCAGCAGTTACCAGACTAGTGGGTACGAGCAGTACTTC. Translating it yields CASSYQTSGYEQYF.

The table lists this clone with a few counts. This rearrangement joins TRBV29-1 to TRBJ1-4; TRBD1 agrees at 9 bases. This CDR3 is built from 13 residues. V was clipped by 7 bases and J by 7 bases; unmatched bases: 7. From germline, CDR1 is SQVTM and CDR2 ANQGSEA. CDR3 in amino acids: CSGQQGAGEKLFF. The CDR3 coding sequence is TGCAGCGGTCAACAGGGGGCGGGTGAAAAACTGTTTTTT.

This clone was observed a handful of times. The rearrangement links TRBV5-1 to TRBJ1-1; tentatively, D is TRBD1 (6 bases). Trimming removed 2 bases at V and 10 bases at J, with 12 bases between. Germline V gives CDR1 SGHRS, CDR2 YFSETQ. CDR3 length: 12 amino acids. The CDR3 DNA sequence: TGCGCCAGCAGCTTTGACAGCAGGGGAGCTTTCTTT. It yields the protein CASSFDSRGAFF.

This sequence joins TRBV10-3 and TRBJ2-1; 13 bases are a match to TRBD2. The CDR3 sequence is 16 residues long. J gave up 3 bases and V 4 bases, and 3 bases lay outside the gene matches. Per the germline V gene, CDR1 is ENHRY and CDR2 is SYGVKD. The DNA of the CDR3 is TGTGCCATCAGTGGGACTAGCGGGAGAGGCTACAATGAGCAGTTCTTC. Protein sequence: CAISGTSGRGYNEQFF.

V gene TRBV7-8 combines with J gene TRBJ1-3; TRBD1 matches at 8 bases. The length of the CDR3 is 17 residues. Germline V CDR1 and CDR2: SGHVS, FQNEAQ. J gave up 4 bases and V 3 bases, and 11 bases lay outside the gene matches. The CDR3 DNA is TGTGCCAGCAGCTTCACTCCCCGGACAGGGCCGGGAAACACCATATATTTT. As protein: CASSFTPRTGPGNTIYF.

J is TRBJ2-7 and V is TRBV9; D possibly corresponds to TRBD1 (6 bases). CDR1 is SGDLS, CDR2 YYNGEE, per germline. V dropped 4 bases and J dropped 4 bases, with 12 bases sitting between them. The CDR3 is 13 residues long. In DNA form, the CDR3 reads TGTGCCAGCAGCCTCCAGGACAGTTACGAGCAGTACTTC. Its translation: CASSLQDSYEQYF.

V usage is TRBV6-6 and J usage is TRBJ1-1; D ambiguous. CDR1 is MNHNY, CDR2 SVGAGI, per germline (reference sequence). Trimming left V 4 bases short and J 3 bases short, with 12 bases between. This CDR3 region has 14 residues. CDR3 region: CASSSLSLYTEAFF. In nucleotides, the CDR3 is TGTGCCAGCAGTTCACTATCCCTGTACACTGAAGCTTTCTTT.

The chain recombines TRBV4-2 with TRBJ2-5, with 7 bases fitting TRBD2. V gave up 0 bases and J gave up 2 bases; unmatched junction bases: 6. The CDR3 spans 16 residues. Germline CDR1 LGHNA, CDR2 YNFKEQ. CDR3 DNA sequence: TGTGCCAGCAGCCAAGACGGAGGGAGGGCACAAGAGACCCAGTACTTC. Residues: CASSQDGGRAQETQYF.

CDR3 protein: CASSASTSPLSGQYF. Written as DNA, the CDR3 is TGTGCCAGCAGCGCCTCGACTAGCCCTTTATCGGGGCAGTACTTC. The V and J genes are TRBV9 and TRBJ2-7; 7 nucleotides agree with TRBD2. The CDR3 has 15 residues. Germline trimming cut 3 bases from V and 9 bases from J; bases unmatched to any gene: 15. From germline, CDR1 is SGDLS and CDR2 YYNGEE. Full variable domain (missing parts from reference TRBV9 and TRBJ2-7): DSGVTQTPKHLITATGQRVTLRCSPRSGDLSVYWYQQSLDQGLQFLIQYYNGEERAKGNILERFSAQQFPDLHSELNLSSLELGDSALYFCASSASTSPLSGQYFGPGTRLTVT.

The V and J genes are TRBV7-9 and TRBJ1-2; no clear D. This CDR3 has 17 amino acids. The germline CDR1 and CDR2 sequences are SEHNR and FQNEAQ (reference sequence). V lost 6 bases to trimming and J lost 13 bases, with 33 bases between them. This CDR3 is CASSQPQEGFLTGGGTF. CDR3 nucleotide sequence: TGTGCCAGCAGTCAACCCCAGGAAGGATTTCTCACCGGTGGTGGCACCTTC.

This chain joins TRBV9 and TRBJ2-2; 9 nucleotides line up with TRBD2. The germline gives CDR1 SGDLS, CDR2 YYNGEE. Trimming removed 4 bases from V and 3 bases from J; junction bases left unmatched: 10. The CDR3 is made up of 17 amino acids. The CDR3 coding sequence is TGTGCCAGCAGCTTGGGGGAGAGCGGGGGGTACACCGGGGAGCTGTTTTTT. It translates to CASSLGESGGYTGELFF.

This chain uses TRBV6-5 with TRBJ2-7; 10 bases map to TRBD1. Per germline, CDR1 MNHEY and CDR2 SVGAGI. The CDR3 length is 16 residues. The ends lost 0 bases at V and 7 bases at J; junction bases unmatched: 9. The CDR3 protein is CASSYSTSGQGLEQYF. The CDR3 region has the DNA TGTGCCAGCAGTTACTCGACCTCGGGACAGGGGTTAGAGCAGTACTTC.

This rearrangement joins TRBV7-2 to TRBJ2-7; D may be TRBD2 (6 bases). The V gene lost 9 bases and the J gene lost 4 bases, with 22 bases spanning the gap. CDR3 length equals 15 residues. Germline lookup yields CDR1 SGHTA and CDR2 FQGNSA. The CDR3 sequence is CARSLGTPGMYEQYF. CDR3 nucleotide sequence: TGTGCCAGGAGCCTGGGGACTCCTGGAATGTACGAGCAGTACTTC.

The rearrangement uses TRBV29-1 and TRBJ2-7; D might be TRBD1 (6 bases). The CDR3 contains 17 residues. The germline gives CDR1 SQVTM, CDR2 ANQGSEA. Trimming took off 6 bases at V and 2 bases at J, with 26 bases between the two ends. This CDR3 reads CSVGVNTGSRRAYEQYF. CDR3 in DNA: TGCAGCGTGGGTGTCAATACAGGGTCTAGGCGAGCCTACGAGCAGTACTTC.

The V gene is TRBV2, the J gene TRBJ1-3, with 7 bases fitting TRBD1. Germline CDR1 is SNHLY and CDR2 is FYNNEI. Losses at the gene ends were 6 bases for V and 2 bases for J; bases not matched to a gene: 4. The CDR3 runs to 14 residues. The CDR3 nucleotides read TGTGCCAGCAGGGCCGGGACAGCTGGAAACACCATATATTTT. The encoded protein is CASRAGTAGNTIYF.

The rearrangement uses TRBV5-1 and TRBJ2-5; D is possibly TRBD2 (5 bases). CDR1 and CDR2 from the germline V gene are SGHRS and YFSETQ. This CDR3 has 15 amino acids. The germline V and J ends were trimmed by 3 bases and 5 bases, with 17 bases remaining between them. The CDR3, as DNA: TGCGCCAGCAGCTACATGAGATCGGGAAGGGAGACCCAGTACTTC. Translated, it gives CASSYMRSGRETQYF. Combining the CDR3 with reference TRBV5-1 and TRBJ2-5 gives the whole variable domain KAGVTQTPRYLIKTRGQQVTLSCSPISGHRSVSWYQQTPGQGLQFLFEYFSETQRNKGNFPGRFSGRQFSNSRSEMNVSTLELGDSALYLCASSYMRSGRETQYFGPGTRLLVL.